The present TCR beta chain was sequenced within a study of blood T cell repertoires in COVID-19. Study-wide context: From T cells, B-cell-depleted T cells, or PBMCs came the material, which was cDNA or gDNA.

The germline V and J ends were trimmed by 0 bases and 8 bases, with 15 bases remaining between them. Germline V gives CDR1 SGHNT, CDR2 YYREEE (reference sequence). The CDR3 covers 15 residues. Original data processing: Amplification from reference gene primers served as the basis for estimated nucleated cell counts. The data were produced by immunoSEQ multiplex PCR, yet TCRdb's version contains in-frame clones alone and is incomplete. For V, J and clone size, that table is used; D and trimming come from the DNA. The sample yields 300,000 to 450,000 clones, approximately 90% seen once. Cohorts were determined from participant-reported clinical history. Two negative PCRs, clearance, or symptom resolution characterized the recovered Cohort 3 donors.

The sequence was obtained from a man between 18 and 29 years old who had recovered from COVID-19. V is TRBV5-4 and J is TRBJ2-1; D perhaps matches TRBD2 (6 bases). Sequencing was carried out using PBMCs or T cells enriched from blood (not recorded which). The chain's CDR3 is CASSLGGQGGDEQFF. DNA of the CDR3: TGTGCCAGCAGCTTGGGTGGGCAGGGAGGCGATGAGCAGTTCTTC.